This T cell receptor (beta chain) emerged from a study of cytomegalovirus exposure and HLA in healthy donors. The primer mix had 60 Vbeta and 13 Jbeta primers. Profiled with immunoSEQ multiplex PCR; TCRdb holds only in-frame clones, not every one. This sample has 120,000 to 150,000 clones, with approximately 79% found just once. Between the trimmed V and J ends, which lost 3 bases and 3 bases, there was a span of 15 bases. Germline V lookup: CDR1 MNHEY, CDR2 SMNVEV (reference sequence). This CDR3 has 15 amino acids. The TCR originated in a male donor in good health and CMV-seronegative. Sequencing was carried out using PBMCs. The chain is built from TRBV27 and TRBJ2-7; a possible D gene is TRBD2 (6 bases). The CDR3 protein is CASSLRRGEFYEQYF. The CDR3 DNA follows: TGTGCCAGCAGTTTGAGGCGCGGGGAATTCTACGAGCAGTACTTC.